This TCR beta chain was captured in a study of cytomegalovirus exposure and HLA in healthy donors. Looking at the study overall: Among the approximately 380 donors who were genotyped, 81% fell in the genetic ancestry cluster that is associated with self-reported Caucasian donors. Regarding the study as a whole: Indistinguishable V segments such as TRBV6-2 and TRBV6-3 were excluded.

The PCR made use of 60 Vbeta and 13 Jbeta primers. The repertoire was sequenced with immunoSEQ multiplex PCR; TCRdb's copy has only in-frame clones and lacks some. The data hold fewer than 110,000 clones, with around 75% observed a single time. V was pared by 6 bases and J by 0 bases, with 3 bases of the junction left unmatched. Germline V CDR1 and CDR2: MDHEN, SYDVKM. This CDR3 comprises 15 residues. This clone was seen a single time. Antigen specificity is unknown. The sample was PBMCs. The TCR originated in a man aged 45-65 years in good health and CMV-seronegative. V is TRBV28 and J is TRBJ2-1, with 9 bases that match TRBD2. This chain's CDR3 is CASRTSGSSYNEQFF. As DNA, the CDR3 is TGTGCCAGCAGGACTAGCGGCTCCTCCTACAATGAGCAGTTCTTC.